Below are 17 T cell receptor beta chains sequenced from a single sample in a study of T cell clonotyping in hematopoietic cell transplantation. Assay: immunoSEQ multiplex PCR; the TCRdb copy retains only in-frame clones and omits some. The data hold approximately 10,000 clones, with about 88% observed a single time. Sequencing input: peripheral blood mononuclear cells. The receptors stem from a human donor who either received an allogeneic hematopoietic cell transplant for a myeloid malignancy or was a related donor (not recorded which). Some clones in this sample may be carry-over from other donors' samples.

The V and J genes are TRBV6-6 and TRBJ2-7; tentative D call: TRBD1 (7 bases). V lost 2 bases to trimming and J lost 2 bases, with 16 bases between them. The germline V gene encodes CDR1 MNHNY and CDR2 SVGAGI (reference sequence). The CDR3 totals 16 residues. The CDR3 DNA sequence: TGTGCCAGCAGTTACCCGACAGGGAGGCTAACCTACGAGCAGTACTTC. Protein sequence: CASSYPTGRLTYEQYF.

The chain is built from TRBV7-3 and TRBJ1-1, with unresolved D. V was cut by 5 bases and J by 0 bases, with 16 bases left in between. Germline V gene lookup returns CDR1 SGHTA and CDR2 FQGTGA. The CDR3 covers 16 residues. The CDR3 here is CASSTEGGSLNTEAFF. CDR3 bases: TGTGCCAGCAGCACCGAGGGCGGCTCCTTGAACACTGAAGCTTTCTTT.

Only one count was recorded for this clone. The rearrangement uses TRBV2 and TRBJ2-7; 11 positions match TRBD2. CDR1 and CDR2 from the germline V gene are SNHLY and FYNNEI. J was trimmed by 8 bases and V by 2 bases; bases with no gene match: 8. CDR3 length equals 15 residues. CDR3 sequence: CASSERPSGGSKQYF. The CDR3 DNA sequence: TGTGCCAGCAGTGAACGGCCTAGCGGGGGGTCCAAGCAGTACTTC.

This clone was counted a single time. The chain employs TRBV6-1 and TRBJ1-1; possible D gene TRBD1, 6 bases. With 4 bases removed from V and 7 bases from J, the gap between germline ends came to 13 bases. The CDR3 runs to 13 residues. Germline V CDR1 and CDR2: MNHNS, SASEGT. The chain's CDR3 is CASSVRGRDEAFF. The CDR3 DNA sequence: TGTGCCAGCAGTGTCAGGGGTCGGGATGAAGCTTTCTTT.

This clone has only one observation. This chain links TRBV5-4 with TRBJ1-1, with TRBD1 identical over 7 bases. The germline CDR1 and CDR2 sequences are SGHNT and YYREEE (reference sequence). V trimming: 3 bases; J trimming: 11 bases; junction bases outside the gene matches: 10. This CDR3 spans 13 amino acids. The CDR3 reads CASSSRDSLDAFF. As DNA, the CDR3 is TGTGCCAGCAGCTCCCGGGACAGCCTCGACGCTTTCTTT.

This rearrangement joins TRBV5-6 to TRBJ1-4; weak D call: TRBD1 (6 bases). The CDR3 contains 16 residues. V dropped 5 bases and J dropped 8 bases, with 22 bases sitting between them. Germline assignment: CDR1 SGHDT and CDR2 YYEEEE. The CDR3 DNA sequence: TGTGCCAGCAGATCAACTGACCGGACAGTAGGAGAAAAACTGTTTTTT. Translation gives CASRSTDRTVGEKLFF.

This chain links TRBV6-5 with TRBJ2-5; D is perhaps TRBD2 (7 bases). V lost 0 bases, J lost 5 bases, and 13 bases lay in between. The CDR3 covers 15 residues. Germline values: CDR1 MNHEY, CDR2 SVGAGI. The CDR3 loop reads CASSYSGGGPETQYF. The CDR3 region has the DNA TGTGCCAGCAGTTACTCGGGGGGGGGCCCCGAGACCCAGTACTTC.

This clone showed up just a few times. V is TRBV5-6 and J is TRBJ1-2, with a possible D match to TRBD1 (5 bases). Between the trimmed V and J ends, which lost 4 bases and 3 bases, there was a span of 13 bases. Germline assignment: CDR1 SGHDT and CDR2 YYEEEE. The CDR3 runs 14 residues. The CDR3 loop is CASSPVGRDYGYTF. As DNA, the CDR3 is TGTGCCAGCAGCCCTGTGGGCAGGGACTATGGCTACACCTTC. Variable domain in full (rest from reference TRBV5-6 and TRBJ1-2): DAGVTQSPTHLIKTRGQQVTLRCSPKSGHDTVSWYQQALGQGPQFIFQYYEEEERQRGNFPDRFSGHQFPNYSSELNVNALLLGDSALYLCASSPVGRDYGYTFGSGTRLTVV.

This clone is a singleton in its sample. J is TRBJ1-2 and V is TRBV9, with D possibly matching TRBD1 (5 bases). With 3 bases removed from V and 9 bases from J, the gap between germline ends came to 15 bases. Germline loops: CDR1 SGDLS, CDR2 YYNGEE. CDR3 length: 13 residues. Here the CDR3 DNA reads TGTGCCAGCAGCGCTGGGGGTCCCCATAGCTACACCTTC. It is translated as CASSAGGPHSYTF. Based on the CDR3 plus reference TRBV9 and TRBJ1-2, the full variable domain is DSGVTQTPKHLITATGQRVTLRCSPRSGDLSVYWYQQSLDQGLQFLIQYYNGEERAKGNILERFSAQQFPDLHSELNLSSLELGDSALYFCASSAGGPHSYTFGSGTRLTVV.

This chain links TRBV9 with TRBJ1-2; D possibly corresponds to TRBD1 (5 bases). V was trimmed by 0 bases and J by 4 bases, leaving 13 bases between them. From germline, CDR1 is SGDLS and CDR2 YYNGEE. This CDR3 spans 15 amino acids. As DNA, the CDR3 is TGTGCCAGCAGCGTAGCCGTGGGGCAGACCTATGGCTACACCTTC. Translation gives CASSVAVGQTYGYTF.

The rearrangement joins TRBV4-3 to TRBJ1-2; 7 nucleotides align to TRBD1. After removal of 3 bases from V and 4 bases from J, the junction contained 8 bases not matched to a gene. Germline CDR1 LGHNA, CDR2 YSLEER. The CDR3 runs to 15 residues. The CDR3 reads CASSQSLTGSYGYTF. CDR3 bases: TGCGCCAGCAGCCAGTCCTTGACAGGGTCCTATGGCTACACCTTC.

The CDR3 DNA follows: TGTGCCTGGAGTGTAATGTCCCTCCAAGAGACCCAGTACTTC. It translates to CAWSVMSLQETQYF. V gene TRBV30 combines with J gene TRBJ2-5; D gene unclear. Trimming took 0 bases from V and 1 from J, leaving 9 bases between them. The CDR3 length is 14 residues. The germline V gene encodes CDR1 GTSNPN and CDR2 SVGIG (reference sequence).

The CDR3 bases are TGTGCCAGCGGGGAGGGTGCAGGCTATGGCTACACCTTC. This translates into CASGEGAGYGYTF. The V call is TRBV6-5, the J call TRBJ1-2, with no clear D. Between the trimmed V and J ends, which lost 8 bases and 4 bases, there was a span of 14 bases. The CDR3 sequence is 13 residues long. Germline V lookup: CDR1 MNHEY, CDR2 SVGAGI.

The genes are TRBV2 and TRBJ2-4; 8 nucleotides match TRBD2. V was pared by 4 bases and J by 7 bases, with 6 bases of the junction left unmatched. CDR1 is SNHLY and CDR2 is FYNNEI in the germline V gene. This CDR3 spans 14 amino acids. The CDR3 loop reads CASSGRSGENIQYF. The CDR3 region has the DNA TGTGCCAGCAGTGGACGTAGCGGGGAGAACATTCAGTACTTC.

Note on this clone: The same CDR3 can be traced to other DNA sequences in this sample. The rearrangement joins TRBV4-3 to TRBJ2-5; 10 bases are shared with TRBD2. Germline CDR1 reads LGHNA; CDR2 reads YSLEER. The length of the CDR3 is 15 residues. V was clipped by 3 bases and J by 2 bases; unmatched bases: 3. CDR3 sequence reads: CASSQERGGQETQYF. CDR3 nucleotide sequence: TGCGCCAGCAGCCAGGAGCGGGGGGGACAAGAGACCCAGTACTTC.

The chain couples TRBV7-9 to TRBJ1-1; possibly TRBD1 for D (5 bases). Trimming took 7 bases from V and 7 from J, leaving 13 bases between them. This CDR3 comprises 12 residues. Per germline, CDR1 SEHNR and CDR2 FQNEAQ (reference sequence). DNA for the CDR3: TGTGCCAGCACGTATCGGGACGGTGAAGCTTTCTTT. It encodes CASTYRDGEAFF.

This chain links TRBV11-1 with TRBJ2-5; the D gene is possibly TRBD1 (6 bases). Germline V gene lookup returns CDR1 SGHAT and CDR2 FQDESV (reference sequence). The V end was cut by 2 bases, the J end by 0 bases, with 7 bases between. This CDR3 has 14 amino acids. The CDR3 nucleotides read TGTGCCAGCAGCTTAACAGGGAACCAAGAGACCCAGTACTTC. Translation: CASSLTGNQETQYF. The entire variable domain, with the rest obtained from reference TRBV11-1 and TRBJ2-5, is as follows: EAEVAQSPRYKITEKSQAVAFWCDPISGHATLYWYRQILGQGPELLVQFQDESVVDDSQLPKDRFSAERLKGVDSTLKIQPAELGDSAMYLCASSLTGNQETQYFGPGTRLLVL.